This entry lists 24 T cell receptor beta chains sequenced from one sample in a study of vaccination and CD4 T cells after COVID-19. The treatment is: roughly 11-day PBMC culture with coronavirus spike peptide pools or control peptides (ViraFEST assay). These TCRs are of unknown antigen specificity. Sequenced with the Oncomine TCR Beta short-read assay was DNA taken from cultured CD4+ T cells. TCRdb re-called the PCR reads with MiXCR, one entry per CDR3 protein. The sample includes about 12,000 distinct CDR3 sequences, approximately 63% seen only once; the top ten take roughly an eighth. Sample: CD4+ T cells from blood, cultured in vitro. These receptors came from a human donor who had recovered from COVID-19.

This clonotype was found a few times. This chain joins TRBV20-1 and TRBJ2-7; 10 bases fit TRBD1. The CDR3 covers 16 residues. Germline V gives CDR1 DFQATT, CDR2 SNEGSKA (reference sequence). The junction had 16 bases not matched to a gene; V was cut back by 6 bases and J by 5 bases. The CDR3 sequence is CSAIRPGTGAGDEQYF. CDR3 coding DNA: TGCAGTGCGATCCGCCCCGGGACAGGGGCGGGAGACGAGCAGTACTTC.

The chain joins TRBV6-5 to TRBJ2-5, with 11 bases matching TRBD2. The CDR3 spans 16 residues. V was clipped by 4 bases and J by 0 bases; unmatched bases: 4. Germline CDR1 MNHEY, CDR2 SVGAGI. The CDR3 sequence: CASSSGLAVYQETQYF. The CDR3 nucleotides are TGTGCCAGCAGTTCGGGACTAGCGGTTTACCAAGAGACCCAGTACTTC.

The chain employs TRBV29-1 and TRBJ2-2; perhaps D is TRBD1 or TRBD2 (5 bases each). The CDR3 has 13 residues. The germline V gene has CDR1 SQVTM and CDR2 ANQGSEA. Trimming pared 7 bases from V and 7 bases from J, leaving 16 bases between. In DNA, the CDR3 is TGCAGCGCTAAGGGGAGTTGGGGCGGGGAGCTGTTTTTT. It encodes CSAKGSWGGELFF.

This chain connects TRBV6-2 or TRBV6-3 to TRBJ2-2; the D is unclear. The V gene's germline CDR1 is MNHEY and CDR2 SVGEGT. Trimming took 2 bases from V and 2 from J, leaving 6 bases between them. The CDR3 extends over 14 amino acids. The CDR3 nucleotides read TGTGCCAGCAGTTACACCCATAACACCGGGGAGCTGTTTTTT. Residues: CASSYTHNTGELFF.

CDR3 in amino acids: CASSSRTSGSLLYF. In nucleotides, the CDR3 is TGTGCCAGCAGCTCACGGACTAGCGGGAGTTTATTGTACTTC. The V gene is TRBV7-2, the J gene TRBJ2-5; TRBD2 matches at 13 bases. Germline V gives CDR1 SGHTA, CDR2 FQGNSA. The V segment lost 4 bases and the J segment 13 bases; nucleotides outside the gene matches: 9. The CDR3 runs 14 residues.

This chain joins TRBV6-2 or TRBV6-3 and TRBJ1-6; D unresolved. Germline CDR1 reads MNHEY; CDR2 reads SVGEGT. V was trimmed by 8 bases and J by 7 bases, leaving 18 bases between them. The CDR3 is 15 amino acids. CDR3 coding DNA: TGTGCCAGCCGAAGACCGCCTGTGGGGAATTCACCCCTCCACTTT. Its translation: CASRRPPVGNSPLHF.

The chain combines TRBV7-9 with TRBJ1-1; no reliable D call. Germline V gene data show CDR1 as SEHNR and CDR2 as FQNEAQ (reference sequence). The CDR3 totals 10 residues. Trimming pared 7 bases from V and 1 base from J, leaving 1 base between. In nucleotides, the CDR3 is TGTGCCAGCAAGAACACTGAAGCTTTCTTT. It yields the protein CASKNTEAFF.

The chain recombines TRBV20-1 with TRBJ2-7; 7 bases are shared with TRBD1. Germline V lookup: CDR1 DFQATT, CDR2 SNEGSKA (reference sequence). Trimming took 6 bases from V and 4 from J; bases not matched to a gene: 9. The CDR3 has 13 amino acids. The CDR3 reads CSATIQGVYEQYF. The CDR3 DNA is TGCAGTGCGACAATCCAGGGGGTTTACGAGCAGTACTTC.

This clonotype turned up a few times. This chain joins TRBV6-4 and TRBJ1-2; D unresolved. With 6 bases removed from V and 7 bases from J, the gap between germline ends came to 24 bases. The CDR3 totals 16 residues. Germline loops: CDR1 MRHNA, CDR2 SNTAGT. Here the CDR3 DNA reads TGTGCCAGCAGCGCCCTAAATGACCTGAAGGGAGGTGGCTACACCTTC. Translation: CASSALNDLKGGGYTF.

This clonotype was counted a single time. The V and J genes are TRBV7-6 and TRBJ2-2, with a possible D match to TRBD2 (5 bases). Trimming left V 0 bases short and J 4 bases short, with 12 bases between. The CDR3 is 16 amino acids. Germline assignment: CDR1 SGHVS and CDR2 FNYEAQ. The CDR3 sequence: CASSLASRAGTGELFF. As DNA, the CDR3 is TGTGCCAGCAGCTTAGCGTCGAGGGCTGGCACCGGGGAGCTGTTTTTT.

The rearrangement links TRBV6-5 to TRBJ1-2; 10 bases map to TRBD1. CDR1 is MNHEY, CDR2 SVGAGI, per germline. This CDR3 has 16 residues. The V and J ends lost 0 bases and 5 bases, in that order; junction bases with no gene match: 6. Written as DNA, the CDR3 is TGTGCCAGCAGTTACTCGATGCGACAGGGGGCGTATGGCTACACCTTC. It codes for CASSYSMRQGAYGYTF.

V is TRBV7-3 and J is TRBJ2-3, with D possibly matching TRBD1 (6 bases). The germline V and J ends were trimmed by 5 bases and 2 bases, with 14 bases remaining between them. CDR3 length: 15 amino acids. Germline V lookup: CDR1 SGHTA, CDR2 FQGTGA. CDR3 loop: CASSLGDTHTDTQYF. DNA of the CDR3: TGTGCCAGCAGCCTCGGGGACACTCACACAGATACGCAGTATTTT.

The chain carries TRBV29-1 and TRBJ1-2; no clear D gene. V lost 1 base and J lost 5, with 8 bases in between. Germline CDR1 SQVTM, CDR2 ANQGSEA. CDR3 length: 12 amino acids. For the CDR3, the DNA is TGCAGCGTTGAAGCTTTGCAGTATGGCTACACCTTC. Protein: CSVEALQYGYTF.

The V and J genes are TRBV27 and TRBJ2-7, with 7 bases that match TRBD1. CDR3 size: 13 residues. V was pared by 5 bases and J by 2 bases, with 3 bases of the junction left unmatched. The V gene's germline CDR1 is MNHEY and CDR2 SMNVEV (reference sequence). The CDR3 DNA follows: TGTGCCAGCAGTAGGGACAGAACCTACGAGCAGTACTTC. This codes for CASSRDRTYEQYF.

This rearrangement joins TRBV2 to TRBJ2-5; D uncertain. CDR3 length: 11 residues. Trimming removed 6 bases at V and 1 base at J, with 3 bases between. Per the germline V gene, CDR1 is SNHLY and CDR2 is FYNNEI. The CDR3 sequence is CASRVQETQYF. CDR3 in DNA: TGTGCCAGCAGGGTCCAAGAGACCCAGTACTTC.

V gene TRBV2 combines with J gene TRBJ2-3; weak D call: TRBD2 (6 bases). Looked up from germline, CDR1 is SNHLY and CDR2 is FYNNEI. The length of the CDR3 is 12 residues. Trimming removed 4 bases at V and 6 bases at J, with 8 bases between. CDR3 DNA: TGTGCCAGCAGTGGCGGGGTGGATACGCAGTATTTT. It is translated as CASSGGVDTQYF.

The chain couples TRBV3-1 to TRBJ1-3, with 7 bases aligning to TRBD1. Germline V gene lookup returns CDR1 LGHDT and CDR2 YNNKEL (reference sequence). V trimming: 0 bases; J trimming: 0 bases; junction bases outside the gene matches: 5. The CDR3 is 17 amino acids. CDR3 nucleotides: TGTGCCAGCAGCCAAGACGGCACAGGGGCCTCTGGAAACACCATATATTTT. This codes for CASSQDGTGASGNTIYF.

This sequence joins TRBV2 and TRBJ2-7; 7 positions agree with TRBD2. The CDR3 is 15 residues long. Germline CDR1 SNHLY, CDR2 FYNNEI. With V trimmed by 6 bases and J by 6 bases, 14 bases remained unmatched. The CDR3 bases are TGTGCCAGCAGCTCGGGCGGGCGGGGGAGGATCGAGCAGTACTTC. This sequence encodes CASSSGGRGRIEQYF.

Worth noting for this clonotype: The junction shows a germline mismatch at one end, possibly a read error. The chain joins TRBV5-3 to TRBJ2-5; 8 bases map to TRBD2. TRBV5-3 carries the ORF label, with uncertain function. CDR3 length: 14 amino acids. CDR3 sequence: CASSLRSGGETQYF. The CDR3 region has the DNA TGTGCCAGCAGCTTACGCTCGGGGGGGGAGACCCAGTACTTC.

This clonotype came up a few times. V gene TRBV24-1 combines with J gene TRBJ2-1; 7 bases are shared with TRBD2. CDR1 and CDR2 (germline): KGHDR, SFDVKD. CDR3 size: 16 residues. The J segment lost 0 bases and the V segment lost 3 bases, leaving 4 bases of the junction unmatched. CDR3 sequence reads: CATSDRGEGSYNEQFF. The DNA for the CDR3 is TGTGCCACCAGTGATCGGGGGGAGGGCTCCTACAATGAGCAGTTCTTC.

The J gene is TRBJ2-3, the V gene TRBV2; TRBD2 aligns across 10 bases. The CDR3 contains 12 residues. Germline values: CDR1 SNHLY, CDR2 FYNNEI. V shed 8 bases and J 5 bases; nucleotides not matched to a gene: 1. DNA for the CDR3: TGTGCCAGCCGGACTAGCGGAGATACGCAGTATTTT. Protein sequence: CASRTSGDTQYF.

The CDR3 DNA reads TGTGCCAGCAGCTCGAGGACAGGGGGCAGCACCGGGGAGCTGTTTTTT. This encodes CASSSRTGGSTGELFF. V gene TRBV5-4 combines with J gene TRBJ2-2; 11 bases align to TRBD1. The V gene end was trimmed by 3 bases and the J gene end by 4 bases; junction bases not matched to a gene: 5. Per the germline V gene, CDR1 is SGHNT and CDR2 is YYREEE (reference sequence). The CDR3 loop spans 16 amino acids.

The chain combines TRBV7-9 with TRBJ2-3; D uncertain. Between the trimmed V and J ends, which lost 1 base and 6 bases, there was a span of 8 bases. Germline CDR1 is SEHNR and CDR2 is FQNEAQ (reference sequence). The CDR3 runs to 13 residues. CDR3 in amino acids: CASSLDMLDTQYF. Here the CDR3 DNA reads TGTGCCAGCAGCTTAGATATGCTGGATACGCAGTATTTT.

This clonotype appeared a few times. The gene calls are TRBV6-1 and TRBJ2-1; D might be TRBD2 (5 bases). The V gene lost 5 bases and the J gene lost 6 bases, with 17 bases spanning the gap. From germline, CDR1 is MNHNS and CDR2 SASEGT. The CDR3 loop spans 15 amino acids. CDR3 loop: CASSPTRDGFNEQFF. As DNA, the CDR3 is TGTGCCAGCAGTCCCACTAGAGACGGATTCAATGAGCAGTTCTTC.